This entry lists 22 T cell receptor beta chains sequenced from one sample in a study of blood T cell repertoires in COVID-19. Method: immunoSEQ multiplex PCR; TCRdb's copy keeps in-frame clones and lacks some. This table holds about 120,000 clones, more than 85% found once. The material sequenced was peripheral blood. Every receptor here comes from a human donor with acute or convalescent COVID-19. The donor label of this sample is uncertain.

CDR3 DNA sequence: TGTGCCAGCAGCTTAGTTGGGACACCGATCTCTGGAAACACCATATATTTT. It yields the protein CASSLVGTPISGNTIYF. The chain has TRBV7-2 and TRBJ1-3, with D possibly matching TRBD1 (6 bases). With 1 base removed from V and 0 bases from J, the gap between germline ends came to 13 bases. Germline V gives CDR1 SGHTA, CDR2 FQGNSA. The CDR3 sequence is 17 residues long.

CDR3 in DNA: TGCGCCAGCAGCTTGACAGGGGTTAATTCACCCCTCCACTTT. Its protein product is CASSLTGVNSPLHF. The chain employs TRBV5-1 and TRBJ1-6, with 7 nucleotides matching TRBD1. V lost 1 base and J lost 6; bases outside the gene matches: 1. Germline V lookup: CDR1 SGHRS, CDR2 YFSETQ. There are 14 residues in the CDR3.

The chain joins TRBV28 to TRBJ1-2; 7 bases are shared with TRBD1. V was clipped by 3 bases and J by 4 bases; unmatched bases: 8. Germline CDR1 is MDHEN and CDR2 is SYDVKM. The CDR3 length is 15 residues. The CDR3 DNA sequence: TGTGCCAGCAGTTTCGAAAACCGGGACAGCTATGGCTACACCTTC. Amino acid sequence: CASSFENRDSYGYTF.

The CDR3 nucleotides are TGTGCCAGCAGGGGACAGGGGAACAACGAGCAGTACTTC. Protein sequence: CASRGQGNNEQYF. V usage is TRBV6-5 and J usage is TRBJ2-7; TRBD1 matches at 10 bases. CDR3 size: 13 residues. Losses at the gene ends were 6 bases for V and 5 bases for J; bases not matched to a gene: 4. Germline V CDR1 and CDR2: MNHEY, SVGAGI.

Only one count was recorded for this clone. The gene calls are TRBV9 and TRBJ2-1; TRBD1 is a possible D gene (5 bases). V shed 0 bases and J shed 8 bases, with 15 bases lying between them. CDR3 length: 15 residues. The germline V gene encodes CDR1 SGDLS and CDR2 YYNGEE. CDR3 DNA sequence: TGTGCCAGCAGCGTAGGGGTCAGGGTGGGCGATGAGCAGTTCTTC. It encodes CASSVGVRVGDEQFF.

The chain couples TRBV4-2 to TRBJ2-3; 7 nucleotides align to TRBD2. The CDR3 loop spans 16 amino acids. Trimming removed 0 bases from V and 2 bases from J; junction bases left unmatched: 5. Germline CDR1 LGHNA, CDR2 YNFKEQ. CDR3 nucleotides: TGTGCCAGCAGCCAAGATACTCTAGCGGCCACAGATACGCAGTATTTT. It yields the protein CASSQDTLAATDTQYF.

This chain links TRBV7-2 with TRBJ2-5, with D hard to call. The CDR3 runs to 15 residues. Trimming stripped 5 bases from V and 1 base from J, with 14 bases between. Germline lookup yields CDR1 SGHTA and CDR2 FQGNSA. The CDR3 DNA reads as TGTGCCAGCAGCCCTAATTGGGCAGTCCAAGAGACCCAGTACTTC. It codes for CASSPNWAVQETQYF.

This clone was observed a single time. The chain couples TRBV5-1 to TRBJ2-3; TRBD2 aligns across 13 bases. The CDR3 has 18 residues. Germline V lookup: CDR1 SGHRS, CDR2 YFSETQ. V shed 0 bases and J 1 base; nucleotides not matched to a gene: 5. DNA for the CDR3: TGCGCCAGCAGCTTGGGGCTTGGGACTAGCGGGGGCACAGATACGCAGTATTTT. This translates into CASSLGLGTSGGTDTQYF.

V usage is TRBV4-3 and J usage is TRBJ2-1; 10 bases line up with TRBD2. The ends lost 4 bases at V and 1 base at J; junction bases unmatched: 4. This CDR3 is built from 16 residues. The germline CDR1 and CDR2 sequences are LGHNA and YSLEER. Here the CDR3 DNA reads TGCGCCAGCAGCCGCGCTAGCGGGAGTTCCTACAATGAGCAGTTCTTC. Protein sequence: CASSRASGSSYNEQFF.

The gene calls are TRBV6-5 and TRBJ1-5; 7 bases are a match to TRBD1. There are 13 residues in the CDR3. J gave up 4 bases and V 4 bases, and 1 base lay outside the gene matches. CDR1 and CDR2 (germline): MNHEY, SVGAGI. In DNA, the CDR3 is TGTGCCAGCAGTTCGACAGGGAATCAGCCCCAGCATTTT. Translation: CASSSTGNQPQHF.

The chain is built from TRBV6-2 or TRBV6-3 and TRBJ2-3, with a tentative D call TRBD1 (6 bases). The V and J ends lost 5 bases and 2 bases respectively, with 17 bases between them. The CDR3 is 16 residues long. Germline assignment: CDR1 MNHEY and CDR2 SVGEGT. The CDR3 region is CASSRPTGPNTDTQYF. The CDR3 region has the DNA TGTGCCAGCAGTCGACCGACAGGCCCCAACACAGATACGCAGTATTTT.

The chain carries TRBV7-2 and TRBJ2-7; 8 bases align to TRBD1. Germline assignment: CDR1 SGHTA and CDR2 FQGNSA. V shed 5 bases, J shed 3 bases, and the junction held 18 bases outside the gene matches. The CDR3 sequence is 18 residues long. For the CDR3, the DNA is TGTGCCAGCAGCCCACAGTGGCCGACAGGGGCTATAAACTACGAGCAGTACTTC. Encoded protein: CASSPQWPTGAINYEQYF.

CDR3 coding DNA: TGCGCCAGCAGCTTTTGGCAGGGGAGTCGGGATGAGCAGTTCTTC. Translated: CASSFWQGSRDEQFF. The V and J genes are TRBV5-1 and TRBJ2-1; the D gene is possibly TRBD1 (6 bases). V lost 2 bases and J lost 8, with 17 bases in between. CDR3 length equals 15 residues. CDR1 and CDR2 (germline): SGHRS, YFSETQ. The variable domain in full, with the rest retrieved from reference TRBV5-1 and TRBJ2-1, is KAGVTQTPRYLIKTRGQQVTLSCSPISGHRSVSWYQQTPGQGLQFLFEYFSETQRNKGNFPGRFSGRQFSNSRSEMNVSTLELGDSALYLCASSFWQGSRDEQFFGPGTRLTVL.

CDR3 in DNA: TGTGCCAGCAGTGAAGCGACAGGGGGGGAGACCCAGTACTTC. Its translation: CASSEATGGETQYF. This chain links TRBV6-1 with TRBJ2-5; the match to TRBD1 covers 9 bases. J lost 5 bases, V lost 0 bases, and 1 base had no gene match. Germline CDR1 reads MNHNS; CDR2 reads SASEGT. The CDR3 spans 14 residues.

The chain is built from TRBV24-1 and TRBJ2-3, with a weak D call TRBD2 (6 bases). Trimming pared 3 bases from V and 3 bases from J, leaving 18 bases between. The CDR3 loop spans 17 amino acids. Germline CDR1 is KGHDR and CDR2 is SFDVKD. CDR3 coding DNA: TGTGCCACCAGTGATCCTAAGCGGGCTGGTACAACAGATACGCAGTATTTT. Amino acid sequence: CATSDPKRAGTTDTQYF.

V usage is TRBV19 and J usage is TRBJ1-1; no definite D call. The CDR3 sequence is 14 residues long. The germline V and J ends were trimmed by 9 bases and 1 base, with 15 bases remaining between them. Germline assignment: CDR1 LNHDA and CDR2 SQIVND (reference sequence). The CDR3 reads CASSRRRENTEAFF. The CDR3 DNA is TGTGCCAGCAGCCGTAGGAGAGAGAACACTGAAGCTTTCTTT.

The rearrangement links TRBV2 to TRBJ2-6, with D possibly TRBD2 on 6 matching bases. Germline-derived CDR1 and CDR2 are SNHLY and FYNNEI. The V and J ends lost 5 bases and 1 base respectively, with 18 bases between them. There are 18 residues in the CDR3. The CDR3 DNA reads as TGTGCCAGCAGTTATATCCGGTCACGGGGGTCTGGGGCCAACGTCCTGACTTTC. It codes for CASSYIRSRGSGANVLTF.

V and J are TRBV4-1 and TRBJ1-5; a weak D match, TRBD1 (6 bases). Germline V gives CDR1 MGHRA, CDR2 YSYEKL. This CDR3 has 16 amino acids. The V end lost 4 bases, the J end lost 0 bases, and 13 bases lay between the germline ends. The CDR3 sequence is CASSLRGGSSNQPQHF. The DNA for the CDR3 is TGCGCCAGCAGCCTAAGGGGGGGGAGTAGCAATCAGCCCCAGCATTTT.

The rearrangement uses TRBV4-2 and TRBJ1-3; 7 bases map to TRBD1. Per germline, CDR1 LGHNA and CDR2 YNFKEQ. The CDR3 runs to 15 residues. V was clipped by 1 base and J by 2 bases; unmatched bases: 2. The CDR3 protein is CASSQVGTAGNTIYF. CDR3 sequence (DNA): TGTGCCAGCAGCCAAGTCGGGACAGCTGGAAACACCATATATTTT.

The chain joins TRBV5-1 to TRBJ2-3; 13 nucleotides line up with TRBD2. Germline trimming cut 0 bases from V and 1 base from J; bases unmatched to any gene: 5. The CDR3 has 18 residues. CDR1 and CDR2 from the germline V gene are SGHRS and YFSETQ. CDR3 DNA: TGCGCCAGCAGCTTGGACCTAGGGACTAGCGGGGGCACAGATACGCAGTATTTT. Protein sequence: CASSLDLGTSGGTDTQYF. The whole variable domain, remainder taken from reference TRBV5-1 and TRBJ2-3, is KAGVTQTPRYLIKTRGQQVTLSCSPISGHRSVSWYQQTPGQGLQFLFEYFSETQRNKGNFPGRFSGRQFSNSRSEMNVSTLELGDSALYLCASSLDLGTSGGTDTQYFGPGTRLTVL.

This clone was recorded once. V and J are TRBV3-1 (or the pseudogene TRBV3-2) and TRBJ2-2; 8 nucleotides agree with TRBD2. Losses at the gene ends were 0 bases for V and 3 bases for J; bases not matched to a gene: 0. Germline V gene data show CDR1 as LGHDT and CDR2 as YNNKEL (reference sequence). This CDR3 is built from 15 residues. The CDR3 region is CASSQELADTGELFF. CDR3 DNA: TGTGCCAGCAGCCAAGAACTAGCGGACACCGGGGAGCTGTTTTTT.

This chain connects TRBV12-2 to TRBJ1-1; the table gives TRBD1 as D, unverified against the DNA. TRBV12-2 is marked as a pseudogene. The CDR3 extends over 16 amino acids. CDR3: CASRSLPTGKNTEAFF. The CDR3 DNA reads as TGTGCAAGTCGTTCCCTTCCGACAGGGAAGAACACTGAAGCTTTCTTT.